These T cell receptor beta chains were read from a single sample in a study of blood T cell repertoires in COVID-19. Sequenced by immunoSEQ multiplex PCR; TCRdb stores in-frame clones only, minus some. The sample contains tens of thousands of clones, more than 75% of which appear only once. Sequencing used peripheral blood. All receptors come from a human donor in a cohort sampled during active COVID-19. Both conserved end residues are part of each CDR3. Each record gives: V gene, J gene, clone size, D gene, CDR3 protein, CDR3 DNA. The D gene is left open where the match is weak. Not every row has a clone size; where given, it reads once, few, many or a size class.

TRBV10-3	TRBJ1-4	NA	TRBD1	CAIRGTGANEKLFF	TGTGCCATCAGAGGGACAGGGGCTAATGAAAAACTGTTTTTT
TRBV7-3	TRBJ2-1	NA	TRBD2	CASSLRLATYNEQFF	TGTGCCAGCAGCTTAAGACTAGCGACCTACAATGAGCAGTTCTTC
TRBV3-1/TRBV3-2	TRBJ1-1	NA	NA	CASSQGSGGPNTEAFF	TGTGCCAGCAGCCAAGGATCTGGAGGCCCGAACACTGAAGCTTTCTTT
TRBV19	TRBJ1-1	NA	NA	CASSILPQRNTEAFF	TGTGCCAGTAGTATATTGCCCCAGCGGAACACTGAAGCTTTCTTT
TRBV6-5	TRBJ2-7	once	NA	CASSYRGRGPSEQYF	TGTGCCAGCAGTTACCGGGGTCGCGGCCCCTCCGAGCAGTACTTC
TRBV6-5	TRBJ1-1	NA	NA	CASSREADTEAFF	TGTGCCAGCAGTCGGGAGGCGGACACTGAAGCTTTCTTT
TRBV7-2	TRBJ2-7	NA	NA	CASSLGPGGYEQYF	TGTGCCAGCAGCTTAGGTCCGGGCGGGTACGAGCAGTACTTC
TRBV7-9	TRBJ2-5	NA	TRBD1	CASSLTRTGGETQYF	TGTGCCAGCAGCTTAACCCGGACAGGGGGGGAGACCCAGTACTTC
TRBV5-1	TRBJ2-1	NA	TRBD2	CASRTSGGGNEQFF	TGCGCCAGCCGGACTAGCGGGGGTGGTAATGAGCAGTTCTTC
TRBV4-2	TRBJ1-3	NA	TRBD1	CASRDRGRGNTIYF	TGTGCCAGCAGAGACAGGGGACGAGGAAACACCATATATTTT
TRBV2	TRBJ1-1	NA	NA	CASSDRNPTKEAFF	TGTGCCAGCAGTGATAGAAATCCCACCAAGGAAGCTTTCTTT
TRBV7-2	TRBJ2-1	NA	TRBD2	CASSLPGLAVTIIYNEQFF	TGTGCCAGCAGCTTACCGGGACTAGCGGTAACAATTATCTACAATGAGCAGTTCTTC
TRBV27	TRBJ2-3	NA	NA	CASSLFPGDSTDTQYF	TGTGCCAGCAGTTTATTCCCGGGGGACAGCACAGATACGCAGTATTTT
TRBV5-4	TRBJ2-2	NA	NA	CASSFAGWDGELFF	TGTGCCAGCAGCTTTGCAGGGTGGGACGGGGAGCTGTTTTTT
TRBV6-1	TRBJ1-2	NA	TRBD1	CASSEEPRGRGRSGYTF	TGTGCCAGCAGTGAAGAGCCCCGTGGCAGGGGGCGAAGTGGCTACACCTTC
TRBV27	TRBJ1-6	NA	NA	CASSPQYLQERLLHF	TGTGCCAGCAGTCCCCAATATTTACAAGAACGACTCCTCCACTTT
TRBV9	TRBJ2-3	NA	TRBD1	CASSLPDRGPGDTQYF	TGTGCCAGCAGCCTACCGGACAGGGGGCCGGGAGATACGCAGTATTTT
TRBV6-5	TRBJ2-1	NA	NA	CASRGASYNEQFF	TGTGCCAGCAGGGGGGCCAGCTACAATGAGCAGTTCTTC
TRBV7-2	TRBJ1-1	NA	NA	CASSFRGKDTEAFF	TGTGCCAGCAGCTTCCGGGGAAAAGACACTGAAGCTTTCTTT
TRBV7-9	TRBJ1-2	NA	TRBD1	CASSLARTGVGYTF	TGTGCCAGCAGCTTAGCGAGGACAGGTGTCGGCTACACCTTC
TRBV7-8	TRBJ1-5	NA	NA	CASSLREGASNQPQHF	TGTGCCAGCAGCCTAAGAGAGGGAGCATCCAATCAGCCCCAGCATTTT
TRBV6-2/TRBV6-3	TRBJ1-1	NA	TRBD1	CASSYADRGRTEAFF	TGTGCCAGCAGTTACGCCGACAGGGGACGGACTGAAGCTTTCTTT
TRBV18	TRBJ2-1	NA	TRBD2	CASSPREGEQFF	TGTGCCAGCTCCCCCCGGGAGGGGGAGCAGTTCTTC
TRBV10-3	TRBJ2-3	NA	NA	CAISDRVGADTQYF	TGTGCCATCAGTGACAGGGTTGGTGCAGATACGCAGTATTTT
TRBV7-2	TRBJ2-1	NA	TRBD2	CASSSKSGGPLNEQFF	TGTGCCAGCAGCTCCAAGAGCGGGGGCCCCCTGAATGAGCAGTTCTTC
TRBV9	TRBJ2-2	NA	NA	CASSRPGAGELFF	TGTGCCAGCAGCCGCCCCGGGGCCGGGGAGCTGTTTTTT
TRBV5-6	TRBJ1-1	NA	TRBD1	CASSRTGLAFF	TGTGCCAGCAGCCGGACAGGGTTGGCTTTCTTT
TRBV10-1	TRBJ2-2	NA	TRBD2	CASSPGLVNTGELFF	TGCGCCAGCAGCCCGGGACTAGTCAACACCGGGGAGCTGTTTTTT
TRBV7-2	TRBJ1-2	NA	NA	CASSSPAGRGYTF	TGTGCCAGCAGCTCCCCAGCAGGGCGTGGCTACACCTTC
TRBV18	TRBJ1-2	NA	TRBD1	CASSPNLRQGGYGYTF	TGTGCCAGCTCACCGAACCTGCGACAGGGGGGGTATGGCTACACCTTC
TRBV5-4	TRBJ1-1	NA	TRBD1	CASSSSPGTGVSAFF	TGTGCCAGCAGCTCCAGTCCCGGGACAGGGGTAAGCGCTTTCTTT
TRBV9	TRBJ1-6	few	NA	CASNRENSPLHF	TGTGCCAGCAACAGGGAAAATTCACCCCTCCACTTT
TRBV2	TRBJ2-2	NA	TRBD1	CAGGQENTGELFF	TGTGCCGGGGGACAGGAGAACACCGGGGAGCTGTTTTTT
TRBV5-1	TRBJ1-6	NA	TRBD1	CASSFGPGQGISSSPLHF	TGCGCCAGCAGCTTTGGGCCGGGACAGGGGATCTCTAGTTCACCCCTCCACTTT
TRBV4-1	TRBJ2-2	NA	NA	CASSQGWGRTGELFF	TGCGCCAGCAGCCAAGGCTGGGGGAGGACCGGGGAGCTGTTTTTT
TRBV18	TRBJ1-4	NA	NA	CASSLTSSYPNEKLFF	TGTGCCAGCTCACTCACTAGCAGCTACCCAAATGAAAAACTGTTTTTT
TRBV18	TRBJ2-7	once	TRBD2	CASSPGSGGTYEQYF	TGTGCCAGCTCACCGGGAAGCGGGGGAACCTACGAGCAGTACTTC
TRBV12-5	TRBJ2-7	NA	NA	CASGGQFYEQYF	TGTGCTAGTGGCGGACAGTTTTACGAGCAGTACTTC
TRBV7-2	TRBJ1-1	NA	TRBD1	CASSSIDRVGTEAFF	TGTGCCAGCAGCTCCATCGACAGGGTAGGCACTGAAGCTTTCTTT
TRBV3-1/TRBV3-2	TRBJ1-1	NA	TRBD1	CASSLPGQLNTEAFF	TGTGCCAGCAGCCTTCCGGGACAGTTGAACACTGAAGCTTTCTTT
TRBV10-2	TRBJ2-7	NA	TRBD2	CASSGSAGGTYEQYF	TGCGCCAGCAGTGGCTCAGCGGGGGGGACCTACGAGCAGTACTTC
TRBV7-9	TRBJ1-6	NA	NA	CASSLAPQYYNSPLHF	TGTGCCAGCAGCTTAGCGCCGCAGTACTATAATTCACCCCTCCACTTT
TRBV27	TRBJ2-5	NA	TRBD2	CASRKLAGGPETQYF	TGTGCCAGCAGAAAACTAGCGGGGGGGCCGGAGACCCAGTACTTC
TRBV4-1	TRBJ1-6	NA	NA	CASSQDSGLKNSPLHF	TGCGCCAGCAGCCAAGACTCAGGACTGAAGAATTCACCCCTCCACTTT
TRBV4-2	TRBJ1-1	NA	NA	CASSQDITRGYNRAFF	TGTGCCAGCAGCCAAGATATAACTAGAGGTTATAATCGGGCTTTCTTT
TRBV29-1	TRBJ2-5	NA	NA	CSVALGSQETQYF	TGCAGCGTTGCGCTCGGGAGCCAAGAGACCCAGTACTTC
TRBV29-1	TRBJ1-1	NA	NA	CSVARNRGEAFF	TGCAGCGTTGCCCGAAACCGAGGGGAAGCTTTCTTT
TRBV7-9	TRBJ1-5	NA	TRBD1	CASSLAGQGTNLNQPQHF	TGTGCCAGCAGCTTAGCTGGACAGGGGACTAACCTAAATCAGCCCCAGCATTTT
TRBV29-1	TRBJ2-3	NA	TRBD2	CSAQTSGGPDTQYF	TGCAGCGCCCAGACTAGCGGGGGGCCAGATACGCAGTATTTT
TRBV28	TRBJ2-5	NA	TRBD2	CASSSLHMGSSGTQETQYF	TGTGCCAGCAGTTCTCTTCATATGGGGAGTAGCGGGACCCAAGAGACCCAGTACTTC
TRBV5-1	TRBJ2-3	NA	NA	CASSSMRGGPTDTQYF	TGCGCCAGCAGCTCCATGAGGGGGGGACCCACAGATACGCAGTATTTT
TRBV6-1	TRBJ2-3	NA	TRBD2	CASSGRRASGGAGDTQYF	TGTGCCAGCAGTGGGCGACGTGCGAGCGGGGGGGCGGGAGATACGCAGTATTTT
TRBV30	TRBJ2-7	NA	NA	CAWNMDSYEQYF	TGTGCCTGGAACATGGACAGCTACGAGCAGTACTTC
TRBV6-5	TRBJ1-4	NA	NA	CASSFRGGEKLFF	TGTGCCAGCAGTTTCAGGGGAGGGGAAAAACTGTTTTTT
TRBV11-2	TRBJ1-1	NA	NA	CASSLDGGIMNTEAFF	TGTGCCAGCAGCTTAGACGGGGGTATTATGAACACTGAAGCTTTCTTT
TRBV5-6	TRBJ1-1	NA	TRBD1	CASSYTGAVVETTEAFF	TGTGCCAGCAGTTACACAGGGGCAGTGGTTGAGACGACTGAAGCTTTCTTT
TRBV6-5	TRBJ1-2	NA	TRBD1	CASRRDRGNYGYTF	TGTGCCAGCAGAAGGGACAGGGGGAACTATGGCTACACCTTC
TRBV2	TRBJ2-5	NA	TRBD2	CASSGGGGIQETQYF	TGTGCCAGCAGTGGGGGGGGAGGTATACAAGAGACCCAGTACTTC
TRBV19	TRBJ2-7	NA	NA	CASHARQRQISYEQYF	TGTGCCAGCCATGCCCGACAGAGACAAATCTCCTACGAGCAGTACTTC